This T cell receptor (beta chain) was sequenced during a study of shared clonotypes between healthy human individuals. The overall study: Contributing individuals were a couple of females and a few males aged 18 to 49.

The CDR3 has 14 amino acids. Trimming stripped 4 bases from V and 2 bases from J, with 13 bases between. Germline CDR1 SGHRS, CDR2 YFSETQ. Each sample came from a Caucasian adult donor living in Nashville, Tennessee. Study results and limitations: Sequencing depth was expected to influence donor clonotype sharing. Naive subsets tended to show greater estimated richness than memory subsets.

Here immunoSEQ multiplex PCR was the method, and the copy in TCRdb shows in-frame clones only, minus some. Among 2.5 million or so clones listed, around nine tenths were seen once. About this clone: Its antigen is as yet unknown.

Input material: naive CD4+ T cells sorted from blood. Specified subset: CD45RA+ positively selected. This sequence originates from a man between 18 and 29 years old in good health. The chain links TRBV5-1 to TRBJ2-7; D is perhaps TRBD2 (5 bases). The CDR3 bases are TGCGCCAGCAGCACCGGACTCCTCACCTACGAGCAGTACTTC. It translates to CASSTGLLTYEQYF.